These T cell receptor beta chains were read from a single sample in a study of T cells in Graves' hyperthyroidism and ophthalmopathy. TCRdb passed the multiplex PCR reads through MiXCR, listing each CDR3 protein once. The sample gives almost 500,000 distinct CDR3 sequences, 20% to 25% of which show up once; less than 65% is in the top ten. Sequencing was performed on blood. The receptors here all came from a woman in her sixties or seventies with Graves' ophthalmopathy. Each CDR3 is given with its conserved first and last residue. The D gene is left open where the match is weak. Clone size, where shown, is once, few, many, or a class for clones that have expanded.

D gene	V gene	J gene	clone size	CDR3 DNA	CDR3 protein
TRBD1	TRBV6-1	TRBJ1-2	-	TGTGCCAGCAGTGTGACAGGGGGCAGCTATGGCTACACCTTC	CASSVTGGSYGYTF
TRBD2	TRBV11-2	TRBJ2-7	few	TGTGCCAGCAGCTCTCTAGCGGGACCTAACAACGAGCAGTACTTC	CASSSLAGPNNEQYF
-	TRBV12-3/TRBV12-4	TRBJ2-2	many	TGTGCCAGCAAGCTTTTGCAGGGAGGCACCGGGGAGCTGTTTTTT	CASKLLQGGTGELFF
-	TRBV6-2/TRBV6-3	TRBJ2-7	few	TGTGCCAGTGGAGAGCGGGCCGCCTACGAGCAGTACTTC	CASGERAAYEQYF
-	TRBV6-2/TRBV6-3	TRBJ2-3	-	TGTGCCAGCAGATCTTCAGATACGCAGTATTTT	CASRSSDTQYF
-	TRBV11-2	TRBJ2-5	many	TGTGCCAGCAGCCCACGAGACCCACAAGAGACCCAGTACTTC	CASSPRDPQETQYF
-	TRBV4-1	TRBJ1-2	-	TGCGCCAGCAGCCCTCAGTTGTACCACAGGGCGACCCCAGCTAACTATGGCTACACCTTC	CASSPQLYHRATPANYGYTF
TRBD2	TRBV28	TRBJ2-2	-	TGTGCCAGCAGTAGAAAGGGAGGGATTTCGGGGGAGCTGTTTTTT	CASSRKGGISGELFF
-	TRBV6-1	TRBJ2-2	-	TGTGCCAGCAGTCGCGCACAGGTAGCGAACACCGGGGAGCTGTTTTTT	CASSRAQVANTGELFF
-	TRBV20-1	TRBJ2-7	-	TGCAGTGCTAGAGGGACCCCCAAGGACGAGCAGTACTTC	CSARGTPKDEQYF
TRBD2	TRBV5-1	TRBJ2-2	few	TGCGCCAGCAGCAGTCGGGAGGCATGGACCGGGGAGCTGTTTTTT	CASSSREAWTGELFF
-	TRBV24-1	TRBJ2-5	many	TGTGCCACCAGTGCGTCGACAGAGGAGACCCAGTACTTC	CATSASTEETQYF
TRBD1	TRBV15	TRBJ1-1	few	TGTGCCACCAGCAGCGGGGCGGGACAGGGAGAAGCTTTCTTT	CATSSGAGQGEAFF
-	TRBV11-2	TRBJ2-1	few	TGTGCCAGCAGCCCTATCCCCCAGCGGGACAGCGAGCAGTTCTTC	CASSPIPQRDSEQFF
-	TRBV12-3/TRBV12-4	TRBJ2-3	few	TGTGCCAGCAGCCGCCACAGTACACTCGATACGCAGTATTTT	CASSRHSTLDTQYF
TRBD2	TRBV28	TRBJ2-7	many	TGTGCCAGCAGCCCTCTAGGACTAGCGGGTTCGGGGGAGCAGTACTTC	CASSPLGLAGSGEQYF
TRBD2	TRBV27	TRBJ2-1	-	TGTGCCAGCAGTTTTGGGGGGACTAGGGACAATGAGCAGTTCTTC	CASSFGGTRDNEQFF
TRBD1	TRBV3-1	TRBJ1-1	many	TGTGCCAGCAGCCAAGGGACAGGGGGGGGGCAAGCTTTCTTT	CASSQGTGGGQAFF
-	TRBV3-1	TRBJ2-1	few	TGTGCCAGCAGCATAACGGGACTCGCACGTGAGCAGTTCTTC	CASSITGLAREQFF
TRBD2	TRBV5-1	TRBJ2-2	-	TGCGCCAGCAGCTTGGGCCCGGGACTAGCGGGAGGAAACACCGGGGAGCTGTTTTTT	CASSLGPGLAGGNTGELFF
-	TRBV28	TRBJ2-2	many	TGTGCCAGCAGTCCCCCCGGGCGGGGATTCACCGGGGAGCTGTTTTTT	CASSPPGRGFTGELFF
-	TRBV20-1	TRBJ2-7	few	TGCAGTGCCCGGGACCTTTTCTACGAGCAGTACTTC	CSARDLFYEQYF
-	TRBV9	TRBJ2-5	-	TGTGCCAGCAGCGTTAGTCAGCGTCAAGAGACCCAGTACTTC	CASSVSQRQETQYF
-	TRBV19	TRBJ2-1	-	TGTGCCAGTAGTATAGATCTTAGTTGGCGAGGGGCGGATGAGCAGTTCTTC	CASSIDLSWRGADEQFF
-	TRBV9	TRBJ2-2	-	TGTGCCAGCAGCGTAGGGATAGTCGCCGGGGAGCTGTTTTTT	CASSVGIVAGELFF
-	TRBV10-3	TRBJ1-1	-	TGTGCCATCAGTGAGGGAGGGGGAGCGAACACTGAAGCTTTCTTT	CAISEGGGANTEAFF
TRBD1	TRBV7-2	TRBJ1-4	few	TGTGCCAGCAGCCCCTTGGGCGGGACAGGGAATGAAAAACTGTTTTTT	CASSPLGGTGNEKLFF
-	TRBV6-1	TRBJ2-5	many	TGTGCCAGCAGTCTTCAAACAGGGTCGGTTGGGACCCAGTACTTC	CASSLQTGSVGTQYF
TRBD2	TRBV20-1	TRBJ2-1	few	TGCAGTGCGCCGTTTGCCTTTCGAGCGGGGGACTACAATGAGCAGTTCTTC	CSAPFAFRAGDYNEQFF
TRBD2	TRBV5-1	TRBJ2-1	once	TGCGCCAGCAGCCGTGGACTAGCGGGACCTGGAAATGAGCAGTTCTTC	CASSRGLAGPGNEQFF
TRBD1	TRBV20-1	TRBJ1-5	-	TGCAGTGCTAGCGCCTGGGACAGGGGGATTAATCAGCCCCAGCATTTT	CSASAWDRGINQPQHF
-	TRBV6-5	TRBJ2-7	few	TGTGCCAGCAGTTACTCGACCAGGACCTACGAGCAGTACTTC	CASSYSTRTYEQYF
TRBD1	TRBV6-1	TRBJ2-3	many	TGTGCCAGCAAACAAGGGGGCAGGGATACGCAGTATTTT	CASKQGGRDTQYF
-	TRBV14	TRBJ2-6	few	TGTGCCAGCAGCCCAACTAGGGCTGGGGCCAACGTCCTGACTTTC	CASSPTRAGANVLTF
-	TRBV7-2	TRBJ1-2	few	TGTGCCAGCAGCTTAGCGCGGACCGGGTACTATGGCTACACCTTC	CASSLARTGYYGYTF
-	TRBV5-1	TRBJ2-7	-	TGCGCCAGCAGCTTGGGGGACTTGCTCTACGAGCAGTACTTC	CASSLGDLLYEQYF
TRBD1	TRBV6-2/TRBV6-3	TRBJ2-4	-	TGTGCCAGCAGCCGGGTGACAGGGGCTCGGGGAAACATTCAGTACTTC	CASSRVTGARGNIQYF
TRBD1	TRBV6-1	TRBJ2-5	-	TGTGCCAGCAGTTTCGGGACAGGGGTCGAGACCCAGTACTTC	CASSFGTGVETQYF
TRBD2	TRBV30	TRBJ2-3	-	TGTGCCTGGAGTGTATGGGGGGGGGTCACAGATACGCAGTATTTT	CAWSVWGGVTDTQYF
TRBD1	TRBV14	TRBJ2-3	-	TGTGCCAGCAGCCACGGGACAGGGGGGACAGATACGCAGTATTTT	CASSHGTGGTDTQYF
TRBD1	TRBV11-1	TRBJ2-7	many	TGTGCCAGCAGCTTCAGGGGGCGCGAGCAGTACTTC	CASSFRGREQYF
-	TRBV3-1	TRBJ1-1	many	TGTGCCAGCAGCCAAGAGGGTATGAACACTGAAGCTTTCTTT	CASSQEGMNTEAFF
-	TRBV7-9	TRBJ1-2	-	TGTGCCAGCAGCTTAGTAGGGGCGCAGGGCTACACCTTC	CASSLVGAQGYTF
-	TRBV12-3/TRBV12-4	TRBJ2-5	many	TGTGCCAGCAGTCCCCCTTTGCCAGGGAGGAAGGCGGAGACCCAGTACTTC	CASSPPLPGRKAETQYF
-	TRBV30	TRBJ2-3	few	TGTGCCTGGAATTACAGGGGCACAGATACGCAGTATTTT	CAWNYRGTDTQYF
-	TRBV24-1	TRBJ1-6	-	TGTGCCACCAGTGATAGATTACACAGCTCCTATAATTCACCCCTCCACTTT	CATSDRLHSSYNSPLHF
-	TRBV19	TRBJ2-3	many	TGTGCCAGTAGTATAGTAACCGGGACTCGGGGAGATACGCAGTATTTT	CASSIVTGTRGDTQYF
-	TRBV6-2/TRBV6-3	TRBJ1-5	-	TGTGCCAGCAGTTGGGATGGGGGGCGACCCCAGCATTTT	CASSWDGGRPQHF
-	TRBV12-3/TRBV12-4	TRBJ1-2	few	TGTGCCAGCAGCCGTTCCCCTAGCTTACAGACAGTCTATGGCTACACCTTC	CASSRSPSLQTVYGYTF
-	TRBV12-3/TRBV12-4	TRBJ1-3	-	TGTGCCAGCAGTACCGCAATTGACACAAACTCTGGAAACACCATATATTTT	CASSTAIDTNSGNTIYF
-	TRBV29-1	TRBJ1-1	few	TGCAGCGTAAAGGACGGTGGTGGGGGCACTGAAGCTTTCTTT	CSVKDGGGGTEAFF
TRBD1	TRBV6-1	TRBJ1-1	many	TGTGCCAGCACCGCGGACAGGCCGGTGAGCACTGAAGCTTTCTTT	CASTADRPVSTEAFF